This TCR beta chain was retrieved from a study of T cell repertoires in cytomegalovirus infection. Study-level information: Based on public TCR beta signatures, there were indications of CMV infection and of a matching HLA type.

The study, taken as a whole, reports: The ex vivo response showed dominance by HLA-C-restricted CMV-specific TCR beta clonotypes. Totalled public TCR beta family frequency picked out people who carried CMV plus the relevant HLA.

Germline CDR1 and CDR2: MNHNS and SASEGT. J gave up 5 bases and V 4 bases, and 10 bases lay outside the gene matches. This CDR3 has 16 residues. TCRdb fed the reads into MiXCR, producing one record per CDR3 protein. The repertoire has almost 500,000 distinct CDR3 sequences, approximately 11% of them found once; the top ten carry approximately 10%. This clonotype was detected many times. The antigen remains unidentified. Specimen: PBMCs. The receptor comes from a human donor in good health (CMV status not recorded). Some clones in this sample may be carry-over from other donors' samples. This chain joins TRBV6-1 and TRBJ2-5; 10 nucleotides align to TRBD2. CDR3 sequence reads: CASSALAGAPGETQYF. CDR3 bases: TGTGCCAGCAGTGCCCTAGCGGGAGCCCCGGGGGAGACCCAGTACTTC.